Presented here are 30 T cell receptor beta chains from one specimen sequenced in a study of CD8+ T cells in alopecia areata (dated by TCRdb to 2017 to 2018). Library generation was performed with the immunoSEQ multiplex PCR assay. RNA was extracted from all samples and reverse transcribed into cDNA as template for TCR sequencing. TCRdb provides this immuneACCESS table in a form limited to in-frame rearrangements. Some clones are lacking; in checked studies, under half of them reflect an unresolved V gene, and why the rest are absent is not known. This sample holds over 85,000 clones; roughly two fifths were observed only once. 0.79% of the sample is in the top ten clones. The sequenced sample consisted of CD4+ T cells sorted from blood. These receptors all come from a human donor with alopecia areata.

The chain joins TRBV15 to TRBJ2-2; D gene unclear. The CDR3 has 17 residues. The germline gives CDR1 LNHNV, CDR2 YYDKDF (reference sequence). V lost 0 bases and J lost 6, with 17 bases in between. The CDR3 DNA sequence: TGTGCCACCAGCAGAGATCTGTATAGGGCGGAGCCCGGGGAGCTGTTTTTT. Its protein product is CATSRDLYRAEPGELFF.

This chain links TRBV29-1 with TRBJ1-2, with D hard to call. V lost 3 bases and J lost 8, with 4 bases in between. The CDR3 length is 9 residues. Looked up from germline, CDR1 is SQVTM and CDR2 is ANQGSEA. CDR3 protein: CSVDAGYTF. The CDR3 nucleotides read TGCAGCGTTGACGCCGGCTACACCTTC.

The chain has TRBV30 and TRBJ2-1; 9 nucleotides line up with TRBD2. Unmatched junction bases numbered 18, after V lost 1 base and J lost 8 bases. The CDR3 loop spans 18 amino acids. In germline, CDR1 is GTSNPN, CDR2 SVGIG (reference sequence). CDR3 bases: TGTGCCTGGAGTGGAGATTACCGCCCGGGTAGCGGGAGCGATGAGCAGTTCTTC. This gives the protein CAWSGDYRPGSGSDEQFF.

This chain links TRBV7-2 with TRBJ2-4; D unresolved. The ends were cut back, 5 bases at V and 0 bases at J, with 20 bases in the middle. CDR1 and CDR2 from the germline V gene are SGHTA and FQGNSA. This CDR3 is 18 amino acids long. The CDR3 reads CASSPPGGAVLAKNIQYF. CDR3 DNA: TGTGCCAGCAGCCCTCCCGGTGGAGCCGTACTAGCCAAAAACATTCAGTACTTC.

This clone has more than one count but fewer than ten. CDR3 amino acids: CSVGWDEYNEQFF. CDR3 nucleotide sequence: TGCAGCGTTGGGTGGGACGAATACAATGAGCAGTTCTTC. The chain joins TRBV29-1 to TRBJ2-1; the D call may be TRBD1 or TRBD2 (5 bases each). Per the germline V gene, CDR1 is SQVTM and CDR2 is ANQGSEA. The CDR3 is made up of 13 amino acids. V was shortened by 4 bases and J by 4 bases, with 11 bases between the two germline ends.

The chain is built from TRBV29-1 and TRBJ2-7, with 9 bases matching TRBD1. Germline loops: CDR1 SQVTM, CDR2 ANQGSEA. Trimming removed 6 bases from V and 5 bases from J; junction bases left unmatched: 8. The CDR3 covers 13 residues. The CDR3 reads CSVWDRDFHEQYF. The CDR3 bases are TGCAGCGTGTGGGACAGGGACTTCCACGAGCAGTACTTC.

In its sample, this clone was seen a few times. J is TRBJ2-3 and V is TRBV4-2; TRBD1 is a possible D gene (6 bases). With 8 bases removed from V and 7 bases from J, the gap between germline ends came to 13 bases. This CDR3 has 12 amino acids. Germline-derived CDR1 and CDR2 are LGHNA and YNFKEQ. CDR3 sequence reads: CASRTGSHTQYF. The CDR3 region has the DNA TGTGCCAGCCGTACAGGGTCTCATACGCAGTATTTT.

This clone was picked up a small number of times. This chain uses TRBV29-1 with TRBJ2-2, with no clear D. This CDR3 comprises 11 residues. V dropped 6 bases and J dropped 7 bases, with 9 bases sitting between them. Germline CDR1 reads SQVTM; CDR2 reads ANQGSEA. As DNA, the CDR3 is TGCAGCGTGCAGAGGCTCGGGGAGCTGTTTTTT. It specifies CSVQRLGELFF.

The chain carries TRBV6-1 and TRBJ2-3; weak D call: TRBD2 (5 bases). The germline gives CDR1 MNHNS, CDR2 SASEGT. This CDR3 has 12 residues. The V end was cut by 5 bases, the J end by 5 bases, with 8 bases between. Here the CDR3 reads CASSHEGDTQYF. The DNA for the CDR3 is TGTGCCAGCAGTCACGAGGGAGATACGCAGTATTTT.

This clone was counted a few times. The V call is TRBV5-1, the J call TRBJ2-7, with D possibly being TRBD1 or TRBD2 (5 bases each). Germline loops: CDR1 SGHRS, CDR2 YFSETQ. This CDR3 contains 13 residues. V was pared by 5 bases and J by 2 bases, with 11 bases between. The CDR3 DNA reads as TGCGCCAGCAGGCCCGGGACGACCTACGAGCAGTACTTC. It codes for CASRPGTTYEQYF.

This clone has just a few counts. The genes are TRBV29-1 and TRBJ1-2; TRBD1 is a possible D gene (6 bases). Germline V lookup: CDR1 SQVTM, CDR2 ANQGSEA. This CDR3 comprises 12 residues. V gave up 8 bases and J gave up 10 bases, with 20 bases separating them. The CDR3 is CSSLGGQSDYTF. DNA of the CDR3: TGCAGCTCACTCGGGGGGCAGAGCGACTACACCTTC.

This chain joins TRBV30 and TRBJ1-2, with unresolved D. The CDR3 is 13 amino acids. V was pared by 0 bases and J by 9 bases, with 14 bases between. The germline CDR1 and CDR2 sequences are GTSNPN and SVGIG (reference sequence). CDR3 nucleotides: TGTGCCTGGAGTGTAGAACAGTCGGTTCGCTACACCTTC. It yields the protein CAWSVEQSVRYTF.

The rearrangement uses TRBV29-1 and TRBJ2-1, with D possibly TRBD2 on 6 matching bases. V was shortened by 4 bases and J by 6 bases, with 19 bases between the two germline ends. The CDR3 contains 15 residues. Looked up from germline, CDR1 is SQVTM and CDR2 is ANQGSEA. The CDR3 region has the DNA TGCAGCGTTGTTGGGGCGGGACCCTACTTCAATGAGCAGTTCTTC. This codes for CSVVGAGPYFNEQFF.

The chain uses TRBV7-2 and TRBJ2-7; TRBD1 matches 7 bases. CDR1 is SGHTA, CDR2 FQGNSA, per germline. The ends lost 3 bases at V and 6 bases at J; junction bases unmatched: 14. This CDR3 region has 16 residues. CDR3 coding DNA: TGTGCCAGCAGCTTGCGGCAAGGGGGCGCCGGAAGCGAGCAGTACTTC. Translating gives CASSLRQGGAGSEQYF. The whole variable domain, filled in from reference TRBV7-2 and TRBJ2-7, reads GAGVSQSPSNKVTEKGKDVELRCDPISGHTALYWYRQSLGQGLEFLIYFQGNSAPDKSGLPSDRFSAERTGGSVSTLTIQRTQQEDSAVYLCASSLRQGGAGSEQYFGPGTRLTVT.

The chain uses TRBV27 and TRBJ2-7, with D unresolved. CDR1 and CDR2 (germline): MNHEY, SMNVEV (reference sequence). The CDR3 runs 11 residues. V was shortened by 10 bases and J by 5 bases, with 12 bases between the two germline ends. The CDR3 here is CAISMADEQYF. CDR3 sequence (DNA): TGTGCCATCTCTATGGCTGACGAGCAGTACTTC.

This clone turned up a few times. This chain links TRBV29-1 with TRBJ2-7, with 9 positions matching TRBD1. J was trimmed by 7 bases and V by 3 bases; bases with no gene match: 4. The germline V gene encodes CDR1 SQVTM and CDR2 ANQGSEA. This CDR3 has 12 amino acids. Here the CDR3 reads CSVEGTGHEQYF. In DNA, the CDR3 is TGCAGCGTTGAGGGGACAGGGCATGAGCAGTACTTC.

The table lists this clone with a count of one. The genes are TRBV29-1 and TRBJ2-3, with 11 nucleotides matching TRBD2. The CDR3 extends over 15 amino acids. CDR1 and CDR2 (germline): SQVTM, ANQGSEA. V lost 2 bases and J lost 6; bases outside the gene matches: 7. Here the CDR3 reads CSVELAGGPGDTQYF. As DNA, the CDR3 is TGCAGCGTTGAACTAGCGGGGGGACCCGGTGATACGCAGTATTTT.

In its sample, this clone was seen a few times. The V and J genes are TRBV28 and TRBJ1-5; TRBD1 matches 10 bases. With V trimmed by 6 bases and J by 6 bases, 5 bases remained unmatched. The CDR3 consists of 14 residues. Germline CDR1 reads MDHEN; CDR2 reads SYDVKM. The CDR3 here is CASSLDRGLQPQHF. CDR3 nucleotides: TGTGCCAGCAGCCTCGACAGGGGGCTTCAGCCCCAGCATTTT.

The rearrangement uses TRBV27 and TRBJ1-3; 8 bases are a match to TRBD1. V shed 11 bases and J 5 bases; nucleotides not matched to a gene: 14. The CDR3 length is 15 residues. Germline V gene data show CDR1 as MNHEY and CDR2 as SMNVEV (reference sequence). Here the CDR3 reads CAATTEQGARNTIYF. In nucleotides, the CDR3 is TGTGCCGCCACGACGGAGCAGGGGGCTAGAAACACCATATATTTT.

The chain recombines TRBV7-2 with TRBJ2-7, with D tentatively TRBD2 (5 bases). Looked up from germline, CDR1 is SGHTA and CDR2 is FQGNSA. The length of the CDR3 is 13 residues. V was clipped by 5 bases and J by 2 bases, with 10 bases between them. DNA for the CDR3: TGTGCCAGCAGCAGCGGACTGACCTACGAGCAGTACTTC. This gives the protein CASSSGLTYEQYF.

The chain couples TRBV30 to TRBJ1-1; the D gene is possibly TRBD1 (6 bases). Germline loops: CDR1 GTSNPN, CDR2 SVGIG (reference sequence). Trimming shortened V by 4 bases and J by 5 bases, and 14 bases separated the two germline ends. The CDR3 is made up of 13 amino acids. The CDR3 sequence: CAWTTGRGTEAFF. Here the CDR3 DNA reads TGTGCCTGGACAACCGGGAGGGGGACTGAAGCTTTCTTT.

V gene TRBV28 combines with J gene TRBJ1-5, with 10 bases identical to TRBD1. The CDR3 is made up of 15 amino acids. The V gene end was trimmed by 7 bases and the J gene end by 6 bases; junction bases not matched to a gene: 9. Germline V gene sequence: CDR1 MDHEN, CDR2 SYDVKM. CDR3 in DNA: TGTGCCAGCACCGAGGACAGGGGGGCAGGTCAGCCCCAGCATTTT. Its translation: CASTEDRGAGQPQHF.

The chain combines TRBV30 with TRBJ1-2; possible D gene TRBD1, 6 bases. The germline V gene has CDR1 GTSNPN and CDR2 SVGIG (reference sequence). V was trimmed by 5 bases and J by 4 bases, leaving 14 bases between them. The CDR3 sequence is 13 residues long. This CDR3 is CAWGRGQSYGYTF. The CDR3 nucleotides read TGTGCCTGGGGAAGAGGACAGTCCTATGGCTACACCTTC.

By sample fraction, this clone is medium-sized. This rearrangement joins TRBV18 to TRBJ2-6; D uncertain. The CDR3 has 15 residues. Germline V gives CDR1 KGHSH, CDR2 LQKENI. V was cut by 3 bases and J by 0 bases, with 6 bases left in between. The CDR3, as DNA: TGTGCCAGCTCACCTGTGAACTCTGGGGCCAACGTCCTGACTTTC. This translates into CASSPVNSGANVLTF.

This clone was found a few times. V and J are TRBV29-1 and TRBJ2-5; D is undetermined. Trimming removed 6 bases at V and 4 bases at J, with 12 bases between. This CDR3 is 12 amino acids long. Per germline, CDR1 SQVTM and CDR2 ANQGSEA. The CDR3 is CSVKDGRETQYF. In DNA form, the CDR3 reads TGCAGCGTGAAGGACGGTCGAGAGACCCAGTACTTC.

This clone was seen only once. The J gene is TRBJ2-2, the V gene TRBV30; D remains ambiguous. CDR3 length equals 11 residues. Trimming took 5 bases from V and 9 from J, leaving 10 bases between them. Germline assignment: CDR1 GTSNPN and CDR2 SVGIG (reference sequence). CDR3 protein: CAWQPGRELFF. The CDR3 nucleotides read TGTGCCTGGCAACCCGGAAGGGAGCTGTTTTTT.

This clone appeared a few times. The chain links TRBV28 to TRBJ2-7; unclear D gene. CDR3 size: 11 residues. V was trimmed by 4 bases and J by 3 bases, leaving 4 bases between them. Germline assignment: CDR1 MDHEN and CDR2 SYDVKM. CDR3 in DNA: TGTGCCAGCAGTTACGGCTACGAGCAGTACTTC. It specifies CASSYGYEQYF.

A word on this clone: The identical CDR3 is also encoded by other nucleotide sequences in the sample. The chain recombines TRBV20-1 with TRBJ2-5, with D unclear. Per germline, CDR1 DFQATT and CDR2 SNEGSKA (reference sequence). The V end lost 5 bases, the J end lost 3 bases, and 4 bases lay between the germline ends. This CDR3 contains 10 residues. This chain's CDR3 is CSASEETQYF. CDR3 coding DNA: TGCAGTGCTTCGGAAGAGACCCAGTACTTC.

This clone was counted between two and nine times. J is TRBJ2-7 and V is TRBV2; tentative D call: TRBD1 (6 bases). The CDR3 has 12 amino acids. Trimming left V 4 bases short and J 4 bases short, with 8 bases between. Germline V gene sequence: CDR1 SNHLY, CDR2 FYNNEI. The CDR3 is CASSAQGYEQYF. The CDR3 nucleotides read TGTGCCAGCAGTGCACAGGGTTACGAGCAGTACTTC. Filled out from reference TRBV2 and TRBJ2-7, the complete variable domain reads EPEVTQTPSHQVTQMGQEVILRCVPISNHLYFYWYRQILGQKVEFLVSFYNNEISEKSEIFDDQFSVERPDGSNFTLKIRSTKLEDSAMYFCASSAQGYEQYFGPGTRLTVT.

The J gene is TRBJ2-7, the V gene TRBV5-1, with D tentatively TRBD1 or TRBD2 (5 bases each). CDR1 is SGHRS, CDR2 YFSETQ, per germline. Trimming cost V 0 bases and J 5 bases, with 18 bases left between them. The CDR3 has 16 residues. CDR3 in DNA: TGCGCCAGCAGCTTGGAGGGGACGCCAGGTCCCGACGAGCAGTACTTC. This translates into CASSLEGTPGPDEQYF. Supplemented by reference TRBV5-1 and TRBJ2-7, the full variable domain reads KAGVTQTPRYLIKTRGQQVTLSCSPISGHRSVSWYQQTPGQGLQFLFEYFSETQRNKGNFPGRFSGRQFSNSRSEMNVSTLELGDSALYLCASSLEGTPGPDEQYFGPGTRLTVT.